This T cell receptor (beta chain) was retrieved from a study of shared clonotypes between healthy human individuals. Looking at the study overall: The people who gave samples were two women and a few men aged 18 to 49. Study-wide results and caveats: A generally larger estimated richness was seen in naive subsets than in memory subsets.

Profiled with immunoSEQ multiplex PCR; TCRdb holds only in-frame clones, not every one. In the table there are a few hundred thousand clones, approximately 97% of which are singletons. Regarding this clone: Its antigen is unidentified.

This sequence was found in a woman aged 30 to 39 in good health. The sample consisted of naive CD4+ T cells sorted from blood. Subset defined: CD45RA+ positively selected.

This CDR3 reads CASAQGTNEKLFF. DNA of the CDR3: TGTGCCAGCGCACAGGGGACTAATGAAAAACTGTTTTTT. V gene TRBV2 combines with J gene TRBJ1-4; 7 nucleotides line up with TRBD1. This CDR3 is built from 13 residues. Germline loops: CDR1 SNHLY, CDR2 FYNNEI. V was clipped by 8 bases and J by 2 bases; unmatched bases: 2.